This TCR beta chain is from a study of beta chain features in type 1 diabetes. Study at large: The patient and healthy donor groups were comparable for age, gender and cell yields.

Since all of the isolated RNA was reverse transcribed, expressed TCRB transcripts were what got sequenced. The read count averaged approximately 4 million across naive, central memory and regulatory T cell samples. Produced via immunoSEQ multiplex PCR; TCRdb's table is partial and in-frame only. Among 20,000 to 25,000 clones listed, roughly 66% were seen once. As regards this clone: As yet, its antigen is unknown.

V was pared by 2 bases and J by 8 bases, with 15 bases between. The CDR3 contains 14 residues. Germline V CDR1 and CDR2: SEHNR, FQNEAQ (reference sequence). General observations from the study: TCRB CDR3s from Type 1 diabetes patients were moderately but significantly shorter in all four CD4+ subsets. Naive, central memory and Treg TCRB repertoires appeared more alike in patients than in healthy donors.

The TCR was taken from a man aged 18 to 29 with type 1 diabetes. The sample comprised Tregs from blood. The chain uses TRBV7-9 and TRBJ1-2; D gene ambiguous. CDR3 bases: TGTGCCAGCAGCTTATTTCACTTGTGGCGGGGCTACACCTTC. It is translated as CASSLFHLWRGYTF.